This T cell receptor (beta chain) is from a study of control samples from healthy donors and cancer patients. Clones were read by immunoSEQ multiplex PCR, and TCRdb kept only the in-frame ones, dropping some. The sample yields 70,000 to 100,000 clones, less than 90% seen once. CDR1 is SQVTM and CDR2 is ANQGSEA in the germline V gene. V shed 3 bases and J shed 4 bases, with 6 bases lying between them. The CDR3 is 11 amino acids. The source of this sequence is a woman aged 55-75 years in good health. The V call is TRBV29-1, the J call TRBJ1-2, with a weak D call TRBD1 (5 bases). The specimen was blood. The CDR3 sequence is CSVDRAYGYTF. The CDR3 DNA reads as TGCAGCGTTGACAGGGCCTATGGCTACACCTTC.